At least ten counts were recorded for the clone carrying this T cell receptor (beta chain). What it recognizes is unknown. The authors made TCR beta libraries by quantitative 5'-RACE with molecular barcodes. TCRdb independently ran MiXCR on the 5' RACE reads; one entry per CDR3 protein. The sample has approximately 220,000 distinct CDR3 sequences, around 25% seen once. Trimming stripped 2 bases from V and 6 bases from J, with 11 bases between. The CDR3 loop spans 14 amino acids. CDR1 SGHDN and CDR2 FVKESK come from the germline V gene. The data originate from a study of CD8 T cells in ankylosing spondylitis. Points from the study as a whole: Blood from ankylosing spondylitis patients appeared to carry a characteristic eight-variant TCR beta motif. Reportedly, matched ankylosing spondylitis synovial fluid was significantly enriched for disease-linked clones.

V and J are TRBV14 and TRBJ2-1; D unclear. Sequences were obtained from blood, either unsorted or a sorted T cell fraction (not recorded which). This sequence originates from a male donor with ankylosing spondylitis or in good health (not recorded which). CDR3 region: CASSQTPRGNEQFF. The CDR3 DNA reads as TGTGCCAGCAGCCAAACCCCGCGCGGCAATGAGCAGTTCTTC. Complete variable domain (other parts from reference TRBV14 and TRBJ2-1): EAGVTQFPSHSVIEKGQTVTLRCDPISGHDNLYWYRRVMGKEIKFLLHFVKESKQDESGMPNNRFLAERTGGTYSTLKVQPAELEDSGVYFCASSQTPRGNEQFFGPGTRLTVL.